The clone carrying this TCR beta chain was recorded a few times. The data were taken from a study of beta chain features in type 1 diabetes. About the research overall: Cell yields, age and gender were similar between patients and healthy donors. Examination covered some 110,000,000 sorted cells spanning all samples.

Trimming cost V 1 base and J 4 bases, with 9 bases left between them. Germline V gene data show CDR1 as SGHTA and CDR2 as FQGNSA. The CDR3 runs 14 residues. Sequenced material consisted of expressed TCRB transcripts (all of the isolated RNA was reverse transcribed). Sequencing was performed with immunoSEQ multiplex PCR; in TCRdb, only in-frame clones are kept and a portion is missing. This sample yields 850,000 to 900,000 clones, of which roughly 15% are seen a single time; around 0.02% belongs to the top ten. Sequencing was performed on naive CD4+ T cells from blood. The chain recombines TRBV7-2 with TRBJ2-3; D may be TRBD2 (6 bases). The TCR was taken from a young woman in good health. CDR3 DNA sequence: TGTGCCAGCAGCTTAGTCGGGGGAGCAGATACGCAGTATTTT. The encoded protein is CASSLVGGADTQYF. Combining the CDR3 with reference TRBV7-2 and TRBJ2-3 gives the whole variable domain GAGVSQSPSNKVTEKGKDVELRCDPISGHTALYWYRQSLGQGLEFLIYFQGNSAPDKSGLPSDRFSAERTGGSVSTLTIQRTQQEDSAVYLCASSLVGGADTQYFGPGTRLTVL.